This passage covers 2 T cell receptor beta chains from one sample sequenced in a study of blood T cell repertoires in COVID-19. Some clones are missing from TCRdb's copy, which holds only in-frame ones; the method was immunoSEQ multiplex PCR. This sample yields roughly 140,000 clones, of which more than 80% are seen a single time; just under 9% belongs to the top ten. Input material: peripheral blood. These receptors all come from a woman of 80 years or more in a cohort sampled during active or convalescent COVID-19.

The V gene is TRBV6-5, the J gene TRBJ1-5; TRBD1 matches at 7 bases. V gave up 6 bases and J gave up 2 bases; unmatched junction bases: 4. The CDR3 contains 14 residues. Germline V CDR1 and CDR2: MNHEY, SVGAGI. The CDR3 DNA follows: TGTGCCAGCAGAACTGACAGGGGCAATCAGCCCCAGCATTTT. This codes for CASRTDRGNQPQHF.

The genes are TRBV6-5 and TRBJ2-7; 7 positions match TRBD2. Trimming took 8 bases from V and 1 from J; bases not matched to a gene: 8. The CDR3 consists of 14 residues. Per germline, CDR1 MNHEY and CDR2 SVGAGI. The CDR3 sequence: CASPVGGLSYEQYF. CDR3 nucleotide sequence: TGTGCCAGCCCAGTCGGGGGGTTGTCCTACGAGCAGTACTTC.